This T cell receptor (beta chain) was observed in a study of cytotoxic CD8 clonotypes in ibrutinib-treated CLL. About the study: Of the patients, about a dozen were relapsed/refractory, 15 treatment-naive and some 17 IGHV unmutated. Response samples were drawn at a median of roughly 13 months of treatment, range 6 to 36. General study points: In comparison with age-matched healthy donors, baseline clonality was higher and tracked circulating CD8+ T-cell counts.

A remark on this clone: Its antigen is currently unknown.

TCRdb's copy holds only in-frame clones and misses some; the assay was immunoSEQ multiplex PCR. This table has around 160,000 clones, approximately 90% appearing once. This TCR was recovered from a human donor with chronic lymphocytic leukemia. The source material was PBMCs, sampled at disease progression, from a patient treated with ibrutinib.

The CDR3 sequence is CASTPHHGRNTEAFF. CDR3 nucleotides: TGTGCCAGCACCCCACACCACGGAAGGAACACTGAAGCTTTCTTT. This sequence joins TRBV6-5 and TRBJ1-1, with no clear D. V lost 7 bases, J lost 1 base, and 16 bases lay in between. The CDR3 loop spans 15 amino acids. CDR1 and CDR2 (germline): MNHEY, SVGAGI.